This T cell receptor beta chain was recovered during a study of human T cells and chemical hapten exposure. Turning to the study itself: Small pooled library volume differences chiefly drove per-sample TCR yield variation.

This clonotype was detected many times. The CDR3 length is 14 residues. The V gene end was trimmed by 5 bases and the J gene end by 6 bases; junction bases not matched to a gene: 8. The V gene's germline CDR1 is MDHEN and CDR2 SYDVKM. A single record per CDR3 protein comes from TCRdb applying MiXCR to the 5' RACE reads. The sample holds some 150,000 distinct CDR3 sequences, approximately 4% seen once. Total RNA was extracted from unfractionated whole blood. This receptor was obtained from a female donor in good health. This sequence joins TRBV28 and TRBJ1-2; the match to TRBD1 covers 8 bases. The CDR3 region has the DNA TGTGCCAGCAGTCCCTGGACAGGGATGAATGGCTACACCTTC. As protein: CASSPWTGMNGYTF.